The rows below give T cell receptor beta chains drawn from one sample of a study of TIL therapy for anti-PD-1-resistant metastatic lung cancer. Sequencing used immunoSEQ multiplex PCR; TCRdb keeps in-frame clones, though not all of them. This table has tens of thousands of clones, 55% to 75% appearing once. The material was tumor tissue, obtained at baseline. All receptors come from a person aged 25-79 years with non-small cell lung cancer. Both conserved end residues are part of each CDR3. A D gene is named only where the DNA matches it firmly. For some rows the clone size is stated as once, few or many, or as a class when expanded; others skip it.

d_call	v_call	clone_size	j_call	cdr3_nt	cdr3_aa
-	TRBV30	-	TRBJ1-4	TGTGCCTGGAGTAGAGGGCCTAATGAAAAACTGTTTTTT	CAWSRGPNEKLFF
-	TRBV7-2	few	TRBJ1-2	TGTGCCAGCAGCTTAGTATCGCATGGCTACACCTTC	CASSLVSHGYTF
-	TRBV7-6	-	TRBJ2-5	TGTGCCAGCAGCCCCTCCCCCTGGGAGACCCAGTACTTC	CASSPSPWETQYF
-	TRBV10-3	few	TRBJ2-7	TGTGCCACCCGGGACATCTCCATCTACGAGCAGTACTTC	CATRDISIYEQYF
-	TRBV20-1	-	TRBJ2-5	TGCAGTGCGGCCCAAGAGACCCAGTACTTC	CSAAQETQYF
TRBD1	TRBV5-4	-	TRBJ1-2	TGTGCCAGCAGCTCCGCATTACAGGGGAACTATGGAGGCTACACCTTC	CASSSALQGNYGGYTF
TRBD1	TRBV27	medium-sized	TRBJ1-2	TGTGCCAGCAGTGGGACAGGTGACTACTATGGCTACACCTTC	CASSGTGDYYGYTF
TRBD2	TRBV7-2	-	TRBJ2-2	TGTGCCAGCAGCTTAACTAGCGGGGGGAACACCGGGGAGCTGTTTTTT	CASSLTSGGNTGELFF
TRBD2	TRBV5-1	-	TRBJ2-5	TGCGCCAGCAGCTTGGTCCCGGGACTAGCGGGGGGCTTCCAAGAGACCCAGTACTTC	CASSLVPGLAGGFQETQYF
TRBD1	TRBV5-1	-	TRBJ1-1	TGCGCCAGCAGCCTCACGAAACAGGGGATCCAGTCTGAAGCTTTCTTT	CASSLTKQGIQSEAFF
TRBD1	TRBV12-5	-	TRBJ1-4	TGTGCTAGTGGTCACACAGGGGCAACTAATGAAAAACTGTTTTTT	CASGHTGATNEKLFF
-	TRBV6-5	-	TRBJ2-1	TGTGCCAGCAGTTATCGGGGTGATGAGCAGTTCTTC	CASSYRGDEQFF
-	TRBV5-1	few	TRBJ1-1	TGCGCCAGCAGCCTGCCACAGGGGAACACTGAAGCTTTCTTT	CASSLPQGNTEAFF
-	TRBV28	-	TRBJ2-7	TGTGCCAGCAGTTTATATAGCAGGAGCTCCTACGAGCAGTACTTC	CASSLYSRSSYEQYF
TRBD1	TRBV25-1	-	TRBJ1-2	TGTGCCAGCACGGGTGACAGGGGGGGATATGGCTACACCTTC	CASTGDRGGYGYTF
-	TRBV7-2	once	TRBJ1-6	TGTGCCAGCACCGAGGGGGGGGTCGCCTATAATTCACCCCTCCACTTT	CASTEGGVAYNSPLHF
TRBD1	TRBV2	-	TRBJ1-6	TGTGCCAGCAGTCCGGTCCCGAGACAGGGGGATCTTCTAAGCGCTAATTCACCCCTCCACTTT	CASSPVPRQGDLLSANSPLHF
-	TRBV5-1	-	TRBJ1-5	TGCGCCAGCAGCTTGGCCCCGGGGGAAAATCAGCCCCAGCATTTT	CASSLAPGENQPQHF
-	TRBV27	-	TRBJ2-4	TGTGCCAGCAGTTTATTAGGCGGGGGCCGAAACATTCAGTACTTC	CASSLLGGGRNIQYF
-	TRBV7-2	-	TRBJ1-1	TGTGCCAGCAGCTTAGTAGGCGAGAGGGGTGAAGCTTTCTTT	CASSLVGERGEAFF
TRBD1	TRBV9	few	TRBJ1-5	TGTGCCAGCAGCGCTGGGACAGACAATCAGCCCCAGCATTTT	CASSAGTDNQPQHF
-	TRBV5-4	once	TRBJ1-6	TGTGCCAGCAGCTTGTTAAGTTCACCCCTCCACTTT	CASSLLSSPLHF
-	TRBV11-1	few	TRBJ2-2	TGTGCCAGCAGCTTAGTCCCCGGGGAGCTGTTTTTT	CASSLVPGELFF
-	TRBV30	-	TRBJ2-7	TGTGCCTGGAGTGTCCCCGAGGAGAGGGACGAGCAGTACTTC	CAWSVPEERDEQYF
TRBD1	TRBV5-1	-	TRBJ1-6	TGCGCCAGCACCAGGGGACAGGGGAGCTCACCCCTCCACTTT	CASTRGQGSSPLHF
TRBD2	TRBV5-1	-	TRBJ2-5	TGCGCCAGCAGCTTGTTCGCTAGCGGGGCTCGAGAGACCCAGTACTTC	CASSLFASGARETQYF
-	TRBV19	-	TRBJ1-2	TGTGCCAGTAGACCCGCCTTGGGGGTACATGGCTACACCTTC	CASRPALGVHGYTF
TRBD1	TRBV7-2	-	TRBJ2-5	TGTGCCAGCAGCCGACGGAGTGGGGACAGGGTGGAGACCCAGTACTTC	CASSRRSGDRVETQYF
-	TRBV7-2	few	TRBJ1-6	TGTGCCAGCAGCTCCCGGGACATCAATTCACCCCTCCACTTT	CASSSRDINSPLHF
-	TRBV5-1	few	TRBJ1-5	TGCGCCAGCAGCAAGGAGGCCAATCAGCCCCAGCATTTT	CASSKEANQPQHF
-	TRBV5-1	-	TRBJ2-5	TGCGCCAGCAGCTTGTTTCCTGGGGAAGAGACCCAGTACTTC	CASSLFPGEETQYF